This T cell receptor beta chain appears in the sequencing data of a study of regulatory T cells in long-lasting Graves disease. Construction of TCR beta libraries relied on iRepertoire HTBI primers and on Arm-PCR targeting CDR3 regions. TCRdb fed the multiplex PCR reads into MiXCR, producing one record per CDR3 protein. The table records 450,000 to 600,000 distinct CDR3 sequences, about a sixth of them present only once. The sample's time point: newly diagnosed GD, antithyroid drugs for less than 3 months. PBMCs provided the RNA from which the TCR library was made. In this sample, this clonotype turned up a few times. These same records also appear under a second study, on T cells in Graves' hyperthyroidism and ophthalmopathy. This second study notes: Graves' hyperthyroidism qualified as stable when ophthalmopathy did not progress within 18 months.

The source is a man aged 35 to 55 with Graves disease. Source: peripheral blood mononuclear cells (PBMCs), taken at new diagnosis, from a patient treated with antithyroid drugs.

The CDR3 DNA sequence: TGTGCCAGCAGTAAAATGAGCATGGGGTTGGGTCAGCCCCAGCATTTT. This encodes CASSKMSMGLGQPQHF. The chain employs TRBV6-1 and TRBJ1-5; D remains unclear. From germline, CDR1 is MNHNS and CDR2 SASEGT. The CDR3 covers 16 residues. The V gene lost 5 bases and the J gene lost 6 bases, with 20 bases spanning the gap.